This T cell receptor (beta chain) was obtained from a study of blood T cell repertoires in COVID-19. Looking at the study overall: Samples taken during acute and convalescent COVID-19 were collected in the United States, Italy and Spain. Sample material is recorded as cDNA or gDNA derived from T cells, B-cell-depleted T cells, or PBMCs.

Per the original data handling: From reference gene primer amplification, estimates of nucleated cell counts were derived. The protocol was immunoSEQ multiplex PCR, while the TCRdb copy is restricted to in-frame clones and leaves out a portion. The DNA gave D and trimming, while V, J and clone size come from that table. The sample contains under 95,000 clones, around 82% of which appear only once. What was sequenced was peripheral blood. The source is a woman aged 80 or over with acute or convalescent COVID-19.

The CDR3 here is CASSERTGQETQYF. CDR3 in DNA: TGTGCCAGCAGTGAAAGGACAGGGCAAGAGACCCAGTACTTC. This chain uses TRBV6-1 with TRBJ2-5; 8 bases line up with TRBD1. V lost 2 bases and J lost 2; bases outside the gene matches: 1. In germline, CDR1 is MNHNS, CDR2 SASEGT. This CDR3 spans 14 amino acids.